Included here is one T cell receptor beta chain sequence, with context. The antigen is not known. After removal of 4 bases from V and 3 bases from J, the junction contained 3 bases not matched to a gene. The length of the CDR3 is 14 residues. Germline V gene data show CDR1 as SNHLY and CDR2 as FYNNEI. The data were obtained in a study of cytomegalovirus exposure and HLA in healthy donors. The study, taken as a whole, reports: Sequencing probably produced one cluster of sequence variants that were highly shared.

This PCR relied on a set of 60 Vbeta primers and 13 Jbeta primers. Some clones are missing from TCRdb's copy, which holds only in-frame ones; the method was immunoSEQ multiplex PCR. This sample carries 150,000 to 200,000 clones, more than 75% of them seen once, and the ten largest clones take approximately 14%. The sequenced sample consisted of PBMCs. The chain combines TRBV2 with TRBJ1-1; 9 bases align to TRBD1. The receptor was isolated from a woman aged 25 to 45 in good health and CMV-seropositive. CDR3 amino acids: CASSVQGADTEAFF. Here the CDR3 DNA reads TGTGCCAGCAGTGTACAGGGGGCGGACACTGAAGCTTTCTTT.